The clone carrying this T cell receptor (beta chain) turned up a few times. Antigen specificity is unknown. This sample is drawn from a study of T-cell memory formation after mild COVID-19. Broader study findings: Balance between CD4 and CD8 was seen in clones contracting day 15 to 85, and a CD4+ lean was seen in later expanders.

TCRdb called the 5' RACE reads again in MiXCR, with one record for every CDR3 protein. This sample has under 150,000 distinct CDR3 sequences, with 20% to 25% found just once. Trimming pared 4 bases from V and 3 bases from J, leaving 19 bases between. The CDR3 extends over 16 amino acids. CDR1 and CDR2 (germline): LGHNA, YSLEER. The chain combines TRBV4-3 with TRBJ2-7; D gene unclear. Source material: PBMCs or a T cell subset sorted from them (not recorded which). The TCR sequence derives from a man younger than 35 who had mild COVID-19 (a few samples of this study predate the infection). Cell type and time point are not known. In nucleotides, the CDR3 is TGCGCCAGCAGCCCCCCGTCGAGTTCGGTAGACTACGAGCAGTACGTC. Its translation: CASSPPSSSVDYEQYV.